This T cell receptor beta chain was recorded in a study of neoadjuvant anti-PD-1 for oral cavity cancer. For this clone: What it binds is not known.

TCRdb's table, derived via immunoSEQ multiplex PCR, lists solely in-frame clones and lacks some. Among some 9,500 clones listed, just over 65% were seen once. Germline V gives CDR1 MNHNS, CDR2 SASEGT. Between the trimmed V and J ends, which lost 2 bases and 2 bases, there was a span of 15 bases. CDR3 length: 17 residues. Study conclusions and caveats: TCR analyses covered only a few patients per response group.

Time point defined: after neoadjuvant nivolumab, at surgical resection. The chain is built from TRBV6-1 and TRBJ1-4; D uncertain. Sequencing was performed on PBMCs, taken after nivolumab (anti-PD-1) treatment. This receptor was identified in a person aged 35-79 years with oral cavity squamous cell carcinoma. In nucleotides, the CDR3 is TGTGCCAGCAGTGAATCGGGTCGTAGGGAGACTAATGAAAAACTGTTTTTT. Its protein product is CASSESGRRETNEKLFF.